This T cell receptor (beta chain) comes out of a study of blood T cell repertoires in COVID-19. Study context: Samples came from the United States, Italy and Spain, spanning acute and convalescent COVID-19. In each case, the material was cDNA or gDNA derived from T cells, B-cell-depleted T cells, or PBMCs.

Per the original data handling: Reference gene primers were amplified, and this amplification served to estimate nucleated cell counts. The table came from immunoSEQ multiplex PCR; TCRdb's copy has only in-frame clones and leaves some out. V and J calls and clone size are those listed in that table; D and trimming were worked out from the DNA. The sample has approximately 140,000 clones, 85% to 90% seen once. This sequence was found in a human donor in a cohort sampled during active COVID-19. Sequenced input: peripheral blood.

In DNA form, the CDR3 reads TGTGCCAGCAGACCAGACAGGGGCGGTTTAAGGGATACGCAGTATTTT. This gives the protein CASRPDRGGLRDTQYF. The V gene is TRBV5-6, the J gene TRBJ2-3, with 8 bases aligning to TRBD1. This CDR3 comprises 16 residues. J gave up 6 bases and V 5 bases, and 14 bases lay outside the gene matches. Germline V gives CDR1 SGHDT, CDR2 YYEEEE.